The clone carrying this TCR beta chain was found a few times. Its specificity is not known. This sample is part of a study of CD8+ T cells in alopecia areata. Points from the study as a whole: Normal scalp had lower clonality than lesional scalp, with alopecia totalis/universalis lesions showing this most strongly. Scalp sequencing captures resident alphabeta T cells of normal skin too.

Treatment reported: oral pan-JAK inhibitor, 5-10 mg twice daily. Germline values: CDR1 GTSNPN, CDR2 SVGIG (reference sequence). Germline trimming cut 5 bases from V and 0 bases from J; bases unmatched to any gene: 5. This CDR3 is built from 15 residues. Extraction and reverse transcription of RNA yielded cDNA as the sequencing template. The data were produced by immunoSEQ multiplex PCR, yet TCRdb's version contains in-frame clones alone and is incomplete. The table lists 90,000 to 150,000 clones, more than 40% of them singletons. J is TRBJ2-7 and V is TRBV30; 12 nucleotides agree with TRBD2. The starting material was CD4+ T cells sorted from blood, obtained at week 4, from a patient treated with tofacitinib. The source of this sequence is a human donor with alopecia areata. The chain's CDR3 is CAWGQTSGGSYEQYF. CDR3 in DNA: TGTGCCTGGGGGCAGACTAGCGGGGGCTCCTACGAGCAGTACTTC.